This T cell receptor beta chain comes out of a study of Graves' ophthalmopathy and Graves' hyperthyroidism. Study conclusions and caveats: A majority of expanded thyroid clonotypes exceeding 0.001 frequency were likewise present in blood. Ophthalmopathy progression prediction by the model yielded a sensitivity of approximately 71% and a specificity of under 80%.

Establishment of the diagnosis relied upon clinical symptoms, serum thyroxine, TRAb, thyroid ultrasound and orbital computed tomography. The length of the CDR3 is 11 residues. Germline V CDR1 and CDR2: ENHRY, SYGVKD. With respect to this clonotype: What it recognizes is unknown. One end of the junction varies from germline; a read error may be responsible.

Amplification targeted the TCR beta CDR3 regions, with RNA transcripts as the source material. RT-PCR was first run with HTBI primers, then multiplex PCR in a second round. TCRdb reanalysed the multiplex PCR reads using MiXCR and keeps one entry per CDR3 protein. The table lists hundreds of thousands of distinct CDR3 sequences, roughly two fifths of them singletons. The sequenced sample was peripheral blood. This receptor was obtained from an adult man with Graves' ophthalmopathy. V is TRBV10-3 and J is TRBJ1-2; D remains ambiguous. The CDR3 sequence is CASSYANGYTF. In DNA, the CDR3 is TGTGCCAGCAGTTACGCCAATGGCTACACCTTC.